A selection of T cell receptor beta chains follows, all from one sample in a study of shared clonotypes between healthy human individuals. Profiled with immunoSEQ multiplex PCR; TCRdb holds only in-frame clones, not every one. The sample contains around 2,000,000 clones, about 92% of which appear only once. The specimen sequenced was naive CD8+ T cells from PBMCs. The receptors originated from a man aged 18 to 35 in good health. Some clones in this sample may be carry-over from other donors' samples. Each CDR3 is given with its conserved first and last residue. A D gene is named only where the DNA matches it firmly. Not all rows give a size; the values are once, few, many and, for expanded clones, a class.

TRBJ1-3 TRBV7-2 . . TGTGCCAGCAGCTTACTCAGTAACGGAAACACCATATATTTT CASSLLSNGNTIYF
TRBJ1-1 TRBV7-6 . TRBD1 TGTGCCAGCACCAATACCCAGGGGGCCTACACTGAAGCTTTCTTT CASTNTQGAYTEAFF
TRBJ2-7 TRBV19 . . TGTGCCAGTAGCGGCTTTTGGCAGGGAAACTACGAGCAGTACTTC CASSGFWQGNYEQYF
TRBJ2-1 TRBV5-6 . . TGTGCCAGCAGCTCACCGGGACTCAGTAATGAGCAGTTCTTC CASSSPGLSNEQFF
TRBJ1-2 TRBV5-6 once . TGTGCCAGCAGCTTGGGACAGGCTACCTCCTATGGCTACACCTTC CASSLGQATSYGYTF
TRBJ2-7 TRBV9 . TRBD2 TGTGCCAGCAGCGTGTCGCGGGAGATCTACGAGCAGTACTTC CASSVSREIYEQYF
TRBJ1-5 TRBV27 . TRBD1 TGTGCCAGCAGACCGACAGGGTCTTATAGCAATCAGCCCCAGCATTTT CASRPTGSYSNQPQHF
TRBJ1-4 TRBV4-2 few TRBD1 TGTGCCAGCAGCCAAGGGGGACAGGGGATCCTGTTTTTT CASSQGGQGILFF
TRBJ2-1 TRBV19 . TRBD2 TGTGCCAGTAGTATTGCAGCGGGAGGAACCTACAATGAGCAGTTCTTC CASSIAAGGTYNEQFF
TRBJ1-1 TRBV5-4 . . TGTGCCAGCAACCTCGACGGGGCTGAAGCTTTCTTT CASNLDGAEAFF
TRBJ1-1 TRBV5-4 . . TGTGCCAGCAGTGATAGGGGTACTGAAGCTTTCTTT CASSDRGTEAFF
TRBJ1-2 TRBV28 . . TGTGCCAGCAGTTTTCCGGGACTCCTTTTCCTTGGCTACACCTTC CASSFPGLLFLGYTF
TRBJ2-1 TRBV9 . . TGTGCCAGCACCGCAGGGTCTCCCATTACCAATGAGCAGTTCTTC CASTAGSPITNEQFF
TRBJ2-1 TRBV28 . TRBD2 TGTGCCAGCACCGGCATACTAGCGGGCGGCTACAATGAGCAGTTCTTC CASTGILAGGYNEQFF
TRBJ2-7 TRBV4-3 . . TGCGCCAGCAGCCAAGATCATCGCCAGGGGACCTACGAGCAGTACTTC CASSQDHRQGTYEQYF
TRBJ1-6 TRBV6-6 . . TGTGCCAGCAGTCCCTACAGTGGAATAGATTCACCCCTCCACTTT CASSPYSGIDSPLHF
TRBJ1-5 TRBV28 . . TGTGCCAGCAGTTACTGGGTTGGCAATCAGCCCCAGCATTTT CASSYWVGNQPQHF
TRBJ2-1 TRBV7-9 . TRBD2 TGTGCCAGCAGCACCGGACTAGCGGATTACAATGAGCAGTTCTTC CASSTGLADYNEQFF
TRBJ2-1 TRBV11-2 . . TGTGCCAGCAGCTTAAGTCGGGAGCAGCCCGGGCAGTTCTTC CASSLSREQPGQFF
TRBJ2-7 TRBV28 . . TGTGCCAGCAGTCCGGGTCAGCTGTTCGAGCAGTACTTC CASSPGQLFEQYF
TRBJ2-6 TRBV9 . TRBD2 TGTGCCAGCAGCGTAGGCCCAAGGGAAGCGGGAGGGCCCCGAATATTAATGGGGGCCAACGTCCTGACTTTC CASSVGPREAGGPRILMGANVLTF
TRBJ2-7 TRBV28 . . TGTGCCACTTCCCAGGGGCGCTACGAGCAGTACTTC CATSQGRYEQYF
TRBJ2-3 TRBV7-7 . . TGTGCCAGCAGCTTAGCGTTGGGCACAGATACGCAGTATTTT CASSLALGTDTQYF
TRBJ1-1 TRBV10-3 . . TGTGCCATCAGTGAGACGAGACACACTGAAGCTTTCTTT CAISETRHTEAFF
TRBJ2-1 TRBV9 . TRBD2 TGTGCCAGCAGCGTAGGGGAGGGCCTCTTCTACAATGAGCAGTTCTTC CASSVGEGLFYNEQFF
TRBJ2-5 TRBV28 . TRBD2 TGTGCCAGCAGTTTTCCCCTGCGGGAGGAAGATGAGACCCAGTACTTC CASSFPLREEDETQYF
TRBJ2-1 TRBV5-4 . TRBD2 TGTGCCAGCAGCCAAACTCTAGCGGGAGGGTACAATGAGCAGTTCTTC CASSQTLAGGYNEQFF
TRBJ2-3 TRBV2 . . TGTGCCAGCAGTAATGGGCTTTCGGGCAGAAACACAGATACGCAGTATTTT CASSNGLSGRNTDTQYF
TRBJ2-1 TRBV5-1 once . TGCGCCAGCAGCTTCGGGCTAGACAATGAGCAGTTCTTC CASSFGLDNEQFF
TRBJ2-3 TRBV4-3 once . TGCGCCAGCAGCCAAGACGCGGCCGTAGCAGATACGCAGTATTTT CASSQDAAVADTQYF
TRBJ2-2 TRBV9 . . TGTGCCAGCAGCGTCTGGGAGAACACCGGGGAGCTGTTTTTT CASSVWENTGELFF
TRBJ2-7 TRBV7-2 once . TGTGCCAGCAGCCCTCTAAGGGGGGGCGAGCAGTACTTC CASSPLRGGEQYF
TRBJ2-7 TRBV25-1 . TRBD2 TGTGCCAGCAGTGCGTCCGGGAGGGGCGAGCAGTACTTC CASSASGRGEQYF
TRBJ2-1 TRBV27 . . TGTGCCAGCAGTTTTTTGGGGACGGACCACAATGAGCAGTTCTTC CASSFLGTDHNEQFF
TRBJ2-3 TRBV5-6 . TRBD1 TGTGCCAGCAGCTTGTCCAGACAGGGGGCGGGAGATACGCAGTATTTT CASSLSRQGAGDTQYF
TRBJ2-1 TRBV7-9 . . TGTGCCATTCAGCCAGCCTCCTACAATGAGCAGTTCTTC CAIQPASYNEQFF
TRBJ2-7 TRBV4-1 . . TGCGCCAGCAGCCATGGGGAGTTCTACGAGCAGTACTTC CASSHGEFYEQYF
TRBJ2-7 TRBV7-9 . TRBD1 TGTGCCAGCAGCTTAGCTCGGGACAGGGTAAGGTCCTACGAGCAGTACTTC CASSLARDRVRSYEQYF
TRBJ1-2 TRBV13 . . TGTGCCAGCAGCTCAAGGCCCAGTTCAGGCTACACCTTC CASSSRPSSGYTF
TRBJ1-1 TRBV27 . . TGTGCCAGCAGTTTGAAGATTTGGTCTGAAGCTTTCTTT CASSLKIWSEAFF
TRBJ1-1 TRBV7-8 . . TGTGCCAGCAGCCCGGGGCGGGGGAACACTGAAGCTTTCTTT CASSPGRGNTEAFF
TRBJ2-1 TRBV20-1 . . TGCAGTGCCCCCGACATCAATGAGCAGTTCTTC CSAPDINEQFF
TRBJ2-2 TRBV10-3 . TRBD2 TGTGCCATCAGTGACTCGGCTAGCGGGAGGGTGAGCACCGGGGAGCTGTTTTTT CAISDSASGRVSTGELFF
TRBJ2-1 TRBV7-8 . . TGTGCCAGCAGCCTGGCCTCGGGTGCGAGCTCCTACAATGAGCAGTTCTTC CASSLASGASSYNEQFF
TRBJ2-1 TRBV15 once TRBD2 TGTGCCACCAGCAGAGATCAGTCTAGCGGGAGCCTAAGCTCCTACAATGAGCAGTTCTTC CATSRDQSSGSLSSYNEQFF
TRBJ2-7 TRBV27 once . TGTGCCAGCAGTTTAAGTGGTGGGGACAACTCCTACGAGCAGTACTTC CASSLSGGDNSYEQYF
TRBJ2-2 TRBV7-8 . . TGTGCCAGCAGCCGATCCCGGGCCGTTAACACCGGGGAGCTGTTTTTT CASSRSRAVNTGELFF
TRBJ2-2 TRBV13 . TRBD2 TGTGCCAGCAGCTCTCGCCCTAGCGGGTTGAACACCGGGGAGCTGTTTTTT CASSSRPSGLNTGELFF
TRBJ2-5 TRBV30 . . TGTGCCTGGAGGTCGCAGATTCCTCGGGAGCAGTACTTC CAWRSQIPREQYF
TRBJ2-5 TRBV2 . . TGTGCCAGCAGTGAAGCGCACAGAAGAGGGGAGACCCAGTACTTC CASSEAHRRGETQYF
TRBJ2-5 TRBV2 . . TGTGCCAGCATTGGGCATCGAAAGACCCAGTACTTC CASIGHRKTQYF
TRBJ1-1 TRBV27 . . TGTGCCAGCAGTTTATCGGGAACTCACACTGAAGCTTTCTTT CASSLSGTHTEAFF
TRBJ2-1 TRBV7-3 . . TGTGCCAGCAGCTTAGGAGGGGTGAAAAATGAGCAGTTCTTC CASSLGGVKNEQFF
TRBJ1-1 TRBV28 . . TGTGCCAGCAGTTTTCCAGGGGCAAACACTGAAGCTTTCTTT CASSFPGANTEAFF
TRBJ2-1 TRBV28 . . TGTGCCAGCAGTCCAAGGACGCTCGGCTCCTACAATGAGCAGTTCTTC CASSPRTLGSYNEQFF
TRBJ2-7 TRBV27 . . TGTGCCAGCAGCCCAAACCACTACGAGCAGTACTTC CASSPNHYEQYF
TRBJ1-3 TRBV4-1 . . TGCGCCAGCAGCCCAGGAGGGGGATCTGGAAACACCATATATTTT CASSPGGGSGNTIYF
TRBJ1-4 TRBV6-5 . . TGTGCCACTAGGGGTTCTGCTAATGAAAAACTGTTTTTT CATRGSANEKLFF
TRBJ2-7 TRBV4-3 . TRBD1 TGCGCCAGCAGCCAAAAAGGGGGCAGCTACGAGCAGTACTTC CASSQKGGSYEQYF
TRBJ1-5 TRBV7-8 . TRBD1 TGTGCCAGCAGCGGGGGGAACAGGGGAGGCAATCAGCCCCAGCATTTT CASSGGNRGGNQPQHF